The rows below give T cell receptor beta chains drawn from one sample of a study of T cell responses to AZD1222 COVID-19 vaccine. TCRdb's table, derived via immunoSEQ multiplex PCR, lists solely in-frame clones and lacks some. This table has about 120,000 clones, approximately 91% appearing once. Sequenced here: peripheral blood, sampled on day 0 of AZD1222 vaccination. These receptors were taken from an adult in good health. CDR3s include the opening cysteine and the closing phenylalanine or tryptophan. The order of the fields is CDR3 length, clone size, D gene, J gene, V gene, CDR3 DNA, CDR3 protein. The D gene is left open where the match is weak. Rows may omit the clone size; those that give it use once, few, many or a size class.

14	once	-	TRBJ1-2	TRBV7-9	TGTGCCAGCAGCTTAGGAGTGACAGGCTATGGCTACACCTTC	CASSLGVTGYGYTF
15	-	-	TRBJ1-2	TRBV6-1	TGTGCCAGCAGTGAAGCACCCCATGCGCCGGCTGGCTACACCTTC	CASSEAPHAPAGYTF
14	-	-	TRBJ1-5	TRBV19	TGTGCCAGTAGTATCCCTTATAGCAATCAGCCCCAGCATTTT	CASSIPYSNQPQHF
12	-	-	TRBJ1-2	TRBV6-1	TGTGCCAGCAGTGAACGCCTCTATGGCTACACCTTC	CASSERLYGYTF
19	-	TRBD2	TRBJ2-3	TRBV9	TGTGCCAGCAGCCCCCGACTAGCGGGGGGTGGAACCGGTTCAGATACGCAGTATTTT	CASSPRLAGGGTGSDTQYF
16	-	-	TRBJ2-1	TRBV7-6	TGTGCCAGCAGCTTAGCCTCCCTTTCTTCCTACAATGAGCAGTTCTTC	CASSLASLSSYNEQFF
13	once	-	TRBJ2-5	TRBV29-1	TGCAGCGTTAACCGGGGGCCCGGGGAGACCCAGTACTTC	CSVNRGPGETQYF
17	-	TRBD2	TRBJ2-3	TRBV5-4	TGTGCCAGCAGCACTAAACTAGCGGGGGGGGGCACAGATACGCAGTATTTT	CASSTKLAGGGTDTQYF
15	-	-	TRBJ1-2	TRBV11-2	TGTGCCAGCAGCTTGGTGGCGATTGCTAACTATGGCTACACCTTC	CASSLVAIANYGYTF
13	once	-	TRBJ2-7	TRBV12-3/TRBV12-4	TGTGCCAGCACCCTGACAGTTACCTACGAGCAGTACTTC	CASTLTVTYEQYF
15	-	-	TRBJ1-5	TRBV4-2	TGTGCCAGCAGCCAAGAAGCGGCTGTCAATCAGCCCCAGCATTTT	CASSQEAAVNQPQHF
16	-	TRBD1	TRBJ1-2	TRBV9	TGTGCCAGCAGCGAGGACAGGGCTCGGGAGGGCTATGGCTACACCTTC	CASSEDRAREGYGYTF
16	few	-	TRBJ1-2	TRBV3-1/TRBV3-2	TGTGCCAGCAGCCCTCACTTGGGCAGGGGTGACTATGGCTACACCTTC	CASSPHLGRGDYGYTF
14	-	-	TRBJ2-5	TRBV21-1	TGTGCCAGCAGCAAAGCGCGCGGACAAGAGACCCAGTACTTC	CASSKARGQETQYF
14	-	TRBD1	TRBJ1-1	TRBV18	TGTGCCAGCTCACCGGGACAGATGAACACTGAAGCTTTCTTT	CASSPGQMNTEAFF
13	-	-	TRBJ1-2	TRBV27	TGTGCCAGCAGTTTACGAGAGAACTATGGCTACACCTTC	CASSLRENYGYTF
11	-	-	TRBJ2-7	TRBV3-1/TRBV3-2	TGTGCCAGCAGCCAAGTCCACGAGCAGTACTTC	CASSQVHEQYF
16	-	-	TRBJ2-3	TRBV19	TGTGCCAGTAGTATAGGAGGATATTCTAGCACAGATACGCAGTATTTT	CASSIGGYSSTDTQYF
13	-	TRBD1	TRBJ2-7	TRBV3-1/TRBV3-2	TGTGCCAGCATAGGACAGGGGAGGTACGAGCAGTACTTC	CASIGQGRYEQYF
16	-	TRBD1	TRBJ2-6	TRBV27	TGTGCCAGCAGTAGGACAGGGCAGGGGGGGGCCAACGTCCTGACTTTC	CASSRTGQGGANVLTF
13	-	-	TRBJ1-1	TRBV3-1/TRBV3-2	TGTGCCAGCAGCCACCCTGGGGACACTGAAGCTTTCTTT	CASSHPGDTEAFF
12	-	-	TRBJ1-1	TRBV19	TGTGCCAGTAGTATAGGGGAGGCTGAAGCTTTCTTT	CASSIGEAEAFF
17	-	-	TRBJ1-5	TRBV18	TGTGCCAGCTCACGAGGGGACAAGCCCTATAGCAATCAGCCCCAGCATTTT	CASSRGDKPYSNQPQHF
17	-	TRBD2	TRBJ2-5	TRBV15	TGTGCCACCAGCAGAGATCCGGCTAGCGGGGCTCAAGAGACCCAGTACTTC	CATSRDPASGAQETQYF
15	-	TRBD1	TRBJ1-2	TRBV6-2/TRBV6-3	TGTGCCAGCAGCTCGGGACAGGGAATAGATCATGGCTACACCTTC	CASSSGQGIDHGYTF
11	-	-	TRBJ1-2	TRBV29-1	TGCAGCGTTGACGGGTCGAGGGGCTACACCTTC	CSVDGSRGYTF
14	-	TRBD1	TRBJ2-5	TRBV6-6	TGTGCCAGCAGCGCAGGGGGTAGGGGTGAGACCCAGTACTTC	CASSAGGRGETQYF
15	-	-	TRBJ1-4	TRBV3-1/TRBV3-2	TGTGCCAGCAGCCACCTAAGGGGTACTAATGAAAAACTGTTTTTT	CASSHLRGTNEKLFF
15	many	-	TRBJ2-1	TRBV30	TGTGCCTGGAGTGTACGCGGACGGGAAACCGGGGAGCAGTTCTTC	CAWSVRGRETGEQFF
21	once	-	TRBJ1-1	TRBV18	TGTGCCAGCTCACTCCGAGAACGTTCTAGGGGACCGGGCCGACCGAACACTGAAGCTTTCTTT	CASSLRERSRGPGRPNTEAFF
14	-	-	TRBJ1-5	TRBV7-2	TGTGCCAGCAGCCCGAGGAGGGTCAGTCAGCCCCAGCATTTT	CASSPRRVSQPQHF